This T cell receptor beta chain comes out of a study of cytomegalovirus exposure and HLA in healthy donors. Researchers ran the PCR with 60 Vbeta and 13 Jbeta primers. Profiling relied on immunoSEQ multiplex PCR, and the TCRdb table lists in-frame clones only, not all of them. The sample has about 150,000 clones; about 74% are singletons. The CDR3 is 15 residues long. CDR1 and CDR2 from the germline V gene are SGHVS and FQNEAQ. Trimming shortened V by 4 bases and J by 0 bases, and 10 bases separated the two germline ends. This clone was detected only once. Sequences were obtained from PBMCs. This TCR came from a middle-aged man in good health and CMV-seropositive. The J gene is TRBJ1-5, the V gene TRBV7-8; D unclear. The CDR3 DNA is TGTGCCAGCAGCTCACAGATTTATAGCAATCAGCCCCAGCATTTT. Translation: CASSSQIYSNQPQHF. Complete variable domain (other parts from reference TRBV7-8 and TRBJ1-5): GAGVSQSPRYKVAKRGQDVALRCDPISGHVSLFWYQQALGQGPEFLTYFQNEAQLDKSGLPSDRFFAERPEGSVSTLKIQRTQQEDSAVYLCASSSQIYSNQPQHFGDGTRLSIL.